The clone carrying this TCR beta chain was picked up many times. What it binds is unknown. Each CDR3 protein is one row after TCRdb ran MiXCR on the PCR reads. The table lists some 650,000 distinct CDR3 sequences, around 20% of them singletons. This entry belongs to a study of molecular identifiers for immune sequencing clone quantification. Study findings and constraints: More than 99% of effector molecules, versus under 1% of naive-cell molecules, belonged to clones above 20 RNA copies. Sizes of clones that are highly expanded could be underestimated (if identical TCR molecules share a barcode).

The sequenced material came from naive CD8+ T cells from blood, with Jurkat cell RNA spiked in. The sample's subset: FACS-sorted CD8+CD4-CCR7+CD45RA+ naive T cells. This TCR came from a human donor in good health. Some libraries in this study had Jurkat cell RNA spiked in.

The CDR3 bases are TGTGCCAGCACCCCCCCCGTAGCGGGAGCGAGGGATACGCAGTATTTT. This translates into CASTPPVAGARDTQYF. This chain uses TRBV28 with TRBJ2-3; 9 bases are shared with TRBD2. The V gene's germline CDR1 is MDHEN and CDR2 SYDVKM. The ends lost 7 bases at V and 6 bases at J; junction bases unmatched: 14. The CDR3 is made up of 16 amino acids.